Listed here is a single T cell receptor (beta chain). Antigen: not known. This sample is drawn from a study of CD8 T cells in ankylosing spondylitis. TCRdb reprocessed the 5' RACE reads via MiXCR and lists one record per CDR3 protein. The table records 670,000 or so distinct CDR3 sequences, around 17% of them present only once. Germline loops: CDR1 KGHDR, CDR2 SFDVKD. The CDR3 runs 16 residues. J lost 5 bases, V lost 5 bases, and 11 bases had no gene match. Study results and limitations: Ankylosing spondylitis blood appeared to be characterized by a TCR beta motif of roughly eight highly homologous variants. Enrichment of disease-linked clones was reportedly significant in matched ankylosing spondylitis synovial fluid.

The sequencing input was blood, either unsorted or a sorted T cell fraction (not recorded which). The TCR was taken from a male donor with ankylosing spondylitis. This chain links TRBV24-1 with TRBJ2-5, with 9 bases aligning to TRBD1. CDR3 protein: CATSGYPRDREETQYF. The CDR3 bases are TGTGCCACCAGTGGCTACCCCCGGGACAGGGAGGAGACCCAGTACTTC.